This entry lists 3 T cell receptor beta chains sequenced from one sample in a study of T cell responses to AZD1222 COVID-19 vaccine. Using immunoSEQ multiplex PCR, the repertoire was profiled, and TCRdb retains in-frame clones only, with some absent. Counted here are 100,000 to 150,000 clones, 80% to 90% occurring once; the ten biggest clones make up roughly 1.5%. Here the sequenced sample was peripheral blood, taken on day 0 of AZD1222 vaccination. These receptors all stem from an adult in good health.

The rearrangement joins TRBV24-1 to TRBJ2-7; D remains unclear. Trimming left V 4 bases short and J 2 bases short, with 8 bases between. Germline-derived CDR1 and CDR2 are KGHDR and SFDVKD. CDR3 length: 13 residues. CDR3 region: CATSDRSTYEQYF. The CDR3 DNA reads as TGTGCCACCAGTGACCGCTCCACCTACGAGCAGTACTTC.

The chain uses TRBV5-1 and TRBJ1-6; D is possibly TRBD1 (5 bases). CDR3 size: 13 residues. V was pared by 3 bases and J by 9 bases, with 10 bases between. CDR1 is SGHRS and CDR2 is YFSETQ in the germline V gene. CDR3 bases: TGCGCCAGCAGCTCTCAGGGCGGTTCACCCCTCCACTTT. It codes for CASSSQGGSPLHF.

This clone has a handful of counts. V usage is TRBV5-6 and J usage is TRBJ1-6; 8 nucleotides agree with TRBD1. The J segment lost 10 bases and the V segment lost 1 base, leaving 7 bases of the junction unmatched. Germline V gene data show CDR1 as SGHDT and CDR2 as YYEEEE. There are 15 residues in the CDR3. The CDR3 sequence is CASSLLTGVYSPLHF. DNA of the CDR3: TGTGCCAGCAGCTTGTTGACAGGGGTTTACTCACCCCTCCACTTT.